This TCR beta chain was recovered during a study of T cells after yellow fever vaccination. This clonotype was observed many times. What it recognizes is unknown. Broader study findings: CD4 and CD8 compartments shared a small share of clonotypes. Booster sampling recovered most clones from primary vaccination (around 97% CD4, around 90% CD8).

Germline loops: CDR1 MNHNS, CDR2 SASEGT. The CDR3 totals 19 residues. The V segment lost 6 bases and the J segment 2 bases; nucleotides outside the gene matches: 15. TCRdb analysed the 5' RACE reads with MiXCR anew, one entry per CDR3 protein. Among 340,000 or so distinct CDR3 sequences listed, around 13% were seen once. V is TRBV6-1 and J is TRBJ2-3; 12 nucleotides match TRBD2. Source: CD4+ T cells sorted from PBMCs, taken 15 days after the yellow fever booster vaccination. The origin of this receptor is a man aged 18 to 30 who received the YFV17D yellow fever vaccine. CDR3 loop: CASRSGQGGLAGHTDTQYF. The CDR3 DNA sequence: TGTGCCAGCAGATCGGGACAGGGCGGACTAGCGGGGCACACAGATACGCAGTATTTT.